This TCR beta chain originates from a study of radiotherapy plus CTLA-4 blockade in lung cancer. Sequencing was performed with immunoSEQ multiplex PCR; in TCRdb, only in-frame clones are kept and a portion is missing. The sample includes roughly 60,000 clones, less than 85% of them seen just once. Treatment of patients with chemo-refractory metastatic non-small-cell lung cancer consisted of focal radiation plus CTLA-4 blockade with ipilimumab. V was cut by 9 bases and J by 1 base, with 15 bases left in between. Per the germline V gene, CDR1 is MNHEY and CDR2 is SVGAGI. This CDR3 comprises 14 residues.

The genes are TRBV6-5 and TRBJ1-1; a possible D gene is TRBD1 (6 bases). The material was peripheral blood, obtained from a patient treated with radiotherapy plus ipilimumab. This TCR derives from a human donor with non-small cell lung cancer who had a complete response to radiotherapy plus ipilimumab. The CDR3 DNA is TGTGCCAGTACTAACAGGGTGCGGAACACTGAAGCTTTCTTT. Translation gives CASTNRVRNTEAFF.